What follows are 2 T cell receptor beta chains derived from one specimen sequenced in a study of blood T cell repertoires in COVID-19. Repertoires were generated with immunoSEQ multiplex PCR, while TCRdb's copy carries only in-frame clones and drops some. Here the sample spans 50,000 to 60,000 clones, 85% to 90% being singletons. Specimen: peripheral blood. The receptor source for this set is a man in his 60s with active COVID-19.

The sample holds a few counts of this clone. This rearrangement joins TRBV4-1 to TRBJ2-6; weak D call: TRBD2 (5 bases). The CDR3 totals 15 residues. Deletions cut 8 bases from V and 6 bases from J, with 17 bases between. Germline V lookup: CDR1 MGHRA, CDR2 YSYEKL. The CDR3 DNA reads as TGCGCCAGCGCCGGGGTTATCCTGGAGGCCAACGTCCTGACTTTC. Translating it yields CASAGVILEANVLTF.

The table lists this clone with a count of one. The rearrangement links TRBV19 to TRBJ2-7, with 10 bases lining up with TRBD1. Germline CDR1 LNHDA, CDR2 SQIVND (reference sequence). V was clipped by 5 bases and J by 2 bases; unmatched bases: 3. The CDR3 loop spans 14 amino acids. Here the CDR3 DNA reads TGTGCCAGTAGTCCCGGGACAGGGGCCTACGAGCAGTACTTC. This encodes CASSPGTGAYEQYF.